A selection of T cell receptor beta chains follows, all from one sample in a study of identical twins. TCRdb used MiXCR to reprocess the 5' RACE reads, holding one entry per CDR3 protein. The sample lists about 470,000 distinct CDR3 sequences; roughly a quarter were seen once. These data were also filed under a second study, of T cells expressing NK-cell markers.

Sequencing was done on a sample of CD4+ T cells sorted from blood. The receptors here all came from a woman between 18 and 30 years old in good health. Both conserved end residues are trimmed from each CDR3. The order of the fields is J gene, V gene, D gene, CDR3 protein. A D gene is named only where the DNA matches it firmly.

>TRBJ2-3|TRBV9|NA
ASSAPRAAQY
>TRBJ1-1|TRBV7-3|TRBD1
ASSLTPGDSTEAF
>TRBJ2-5|TRBV4-2|NA
ASSQTGTRGAQETQY
>TRBJ2-1|TRBV20-1|NA
SGRDGGYNEQF
>TRBJ1-4|TRBV6-5|NA
ASSYSGGGGEKLF
>TRBJ2-1|TRBV3-1|NA
ASSQVAGLVGEQF
>TRBJ1-1|TRBV12-3/TRBV12-4|NA
ASSFSGRNTEAF
>TRBJ1-5|TRBV20-1|NA
SASRVGQPQH
>TRBJ2-1|TRBV6-1|NA
ASSPQGSRSYNEQF
>TRBJ1-2|TRBV5-1|TRBD1
ASSLAPTTGIYGYT
>TRBJ1-1|TRBV27|NA
ASSSPAGADTEAF
>TRBJ2-5|TRBV6-5|NA
ASSYSSPGAQETQY
>TRBJ2-1|TRBV9|NA
ASSVGGPGYNEQF
>TRBJ2-3|TRBV7-9|NA
ASSPWTTQDTQY
>TRBJ2-1|TRBV10-1|TRBD2
ASSELAGNNEQF
>TRBJ1-5|TRBV7-2|NA
ASSRGPDNQPQH
>TRBJ2-3|TRBV6-5|TRBD2
ASSYGAGVDTQY
>TRBJ2-3|TRBV5-1|NA
ASSFEAQGTDTQY
>TRBJ2-1|TRBV12-3/TRBV12-4|NA
ASSSGTPLSEQF
>TRBJ2-1|TRBV7-7|NA
ASSPGGHGNEQF
>TRBJ2-3|TRBV6-1|NA
ASGNRRAGTDTQY
>TRBJ2-1|TRBV5-1|NA
ASSTLASGYNEQF
>TRBJ2-2|TRBV7-9|NA
ASSIRAPGELF
>TRBJ2-5|TRBV11-1|TRBD2
ASSLRQLTSGGGRETQY
>TRBJ2-3|TRBV5-1|TRBD2
ASSLDGTSAY
>TRBJ1-5|TRBV12-3/TRBV12-4|NA
ASSFLQQPQH
>TRBJ1-1|TRBV3-1|TRBD1
ASRGQGAGTEAF
>TRBJ1-1|TRBV5-1|TRBD1
ASSLAGQTNTEAF
>TRBJ1-1|TRBV24-1|NA
ATSAKHENTEAF
>TRBJ1-2|TRBV6-2/TRBV6-3|NA
AAEQRDRGVYGYT
>TRBJ2-7|TRBV7-2|NA
ASSLGGLGEQY
>TRBJ2-2|TRBV12-3/TRBV12-4|TRBD2
ASSLVAGVAGELF
>TRBJ2-3|TRBV9|NA
ASSVEPRDTQY
>TRBJ2-7|TRBV6-1|NA
ASSDFSYEQY
>TRBJ2-3|TRBV20-1|TRBD2
SANGASGLPDTQY
>TRBJ2-7|TRBV5-5|NA
ASSLVATDSYEQY
>TRBJ1-5|TRBV20-1|NA
SASGERVQPQH
>TRBJ2-1|TRBV20-1|TRBD1
SAIQGAYNEQF
>TRBJ2-3|TRBV5-1|NA
ASHVEGGTDTQY